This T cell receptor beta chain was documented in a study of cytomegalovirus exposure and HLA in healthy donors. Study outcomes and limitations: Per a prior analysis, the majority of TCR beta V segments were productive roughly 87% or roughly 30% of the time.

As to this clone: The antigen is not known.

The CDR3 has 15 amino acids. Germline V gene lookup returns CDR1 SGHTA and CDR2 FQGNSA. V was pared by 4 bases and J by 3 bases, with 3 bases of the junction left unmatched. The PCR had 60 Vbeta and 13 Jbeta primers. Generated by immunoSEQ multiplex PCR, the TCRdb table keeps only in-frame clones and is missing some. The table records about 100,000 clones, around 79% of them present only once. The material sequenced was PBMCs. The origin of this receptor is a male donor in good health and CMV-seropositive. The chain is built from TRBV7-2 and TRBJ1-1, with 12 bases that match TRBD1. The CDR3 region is CASSSGQGADTEAFF. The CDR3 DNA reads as TGTGCCAGCAGCTCGGGACAGGGGGCGGACACTGAAGCTTTCTTT.